Listed below are T cell receptor beta chains from one sample, sequenced in a study of CD8 T cells in ankylosing spondylitis. MiXCR, applied by TCRdb to the 5' RACE reads, yields one record per CDR3 protein. The sample has about 69,000 distinct CDR3 sequences, roughly 5% seen once. Material: blood, either unsorted or a sorted T cell fraction (not recorded which). The receptors here all came from a male donor with ankylosing spondylitis or in good health (not recorded which). The CDR3 runs from the conserved cysteine through the conserved F or W. A D gene is named only where the DNA matches it firmly. A row's size may be missing; if present it is once, few, many or a size class.

v_call	j_call	clone_size	d_call	cdr3_aa	cdr3_nt
TRBV29-1	TRBJ2-1	many	.	CSVVLGGTSNEQFF	TGCAGCGTTGTTTTAGGGGGTACCAGCAATGAGCAGTTCTTC
TRBV7-8	TRBJ2-7	many	TRBD2	CASSLSARDYFYEQYF	TGTGCCAGCAGCTTATCCGCGAGGGACTACTTCTACGAGCAGTACTTC
TRBV3-1	TRBJ2-1	.	TRBD2	CAFSFVLAGGVLGNEQFF	TGTGCCTTCAGTTTCGTTCTAGCGGGGGGGGTGTTGGGCAATGAGCAGTTCTTC
TRBV5-1	TRBJ1-6	many	.	CASSLGQQNSPLHF	TGCGCCAGCAGCTTGGGACAGCAAAATTCACCCCTCCACTTT
TRBV3-1	TRBJ2-5	.	.	CASTKRGGTQETQYF	TGTGCCAGCACCAAACGTGGTGGGACCCAAGAGACCCAGTACTTC
TRBV20-1	TRBJ1-1	many	TRBD1	CSAMHRGSTEAFF	TGCAGTGCTATGCACAGGGGAAGCACTGAAGCTTTCTTT
TRBV5-1	TRBJ1-1	many	TRBD1	CASSFGTGNEAFF	TGCGCCAGCAGCTTCGGGACAGGGAATGAAGCTTTCTTT
TRBV4-2	TRBJ2-3	many	TRBD1	CASSQGLDRGISTDTQYF	TGTGCCAGCAGCCAAGGACTGGACAGGGGGATTAGCACAGATACGCAGTATTTT
TRBV12-3/TRBV12-4	TRBJ2-7	many	TRBD2	CASSPTGTSGSYEQYF	TGTGCCAGCAGCCCTACCGGGACTAGCGGCAGCTACGAGCAGTACTTC
TRBV5-1	TRBJ2-3	many	.	CASSLIQSTDTQYF	TGCGCCAGCAGCTTGATACAAAGTACAGATACGCAGTATTTT
TRBV10-3	TRBJ1-5	many	TRBD1	CATRAGTGDQPQHF	TGTGCCACCAGAGCCGGGACAGGGGATCAGCCCCAGCATTTT
TRBV28	TRBJ1-1	many	TRBD1	CASSRDRGAEAFF	TGTGCCAGCAGCCGAGACAGGGGCGCTGAAGCTTTCTTT
TRBV27	TRBJ2-7	many	.	CASSLRSSLGGQYF	TGTGCCAGCAGTTTAAGGTCTAGCCTCGGGGGGCAGTACTTC
TRBV7-9	TRBJ1-1	few	TRBD1	CASSQGVRNVAAFF	TGTGCCAGCAGCCAGGGGGTAAGAAATGTGGCAGCTTTCTTT
TRBV25-1	TRBJ2-7	few	TRBD2	CASSPGLAGYEQYF	TGTGCCAGCAGCCCGGGACTAGCGGGCTACGAGCAGTACTTC
TRBV5-1	TRBJ2-3	many	.	CATQRSGYDPDTQYF	TGCGCCACCCAGAGGTCGGGGTATGACCCAGATACGCAGTATTTT
TRBV29-1	TRBJ1-4	many	.	CSVEGGGANEKLFF	TGCAGCGTTGAAGGTGGCGGAGCTAATGAAAAACTGTTTTTT
TRBV15	TRBJ2-1	many	.	CATSGGQSSYNEQFF	TGTGCCACCAGCGGTGGACAGAGCTCCTACAATGAGCAGTTCTTC
TRBV6-5	TRBJ1-6	many	.	CASTPGDSPLHF	TGTGCCAGCACCCCCGGGGATTCACCCCTCCACTTT
TRBV6-1	TRBJ1-2	.	.	CASSEGGPQSYGYTF	TGTGCCAGCAGTGAGGGGGGTCCACAGAGCTATGGCTACACCTTC
TRBV28	TRBJ2-3	many	TRBD1	CAISDRGYTDTQYF	TGTGCCATCAGCGACAGGGGGTACACAGATACGCAGTATTTT
TRBV20-1	TRBJ1-1	many	TRBD1	CSASRDREAEAFF	TGCAGTGCTTCCCGGGACAGGGAGGCTGAAGCTTTCTTT
TRBV7-2	TRBJ2-2	many	.	CASSRNEGLFF	TGTGCCAGCAGCCGAAATGAGGGGCTGTTTTTT
TRBV30	TRBJ2-3	many	.	CAWSVYGLDTQYF	TGTGCCTGGAGTGTATACGGGTTAGATACGCAGTATTTT
TRBV28	TRBJ2-7	many	.	CASSLELYEQYF	TGTGCCAGCAGTTTAGAGCTCTACGAGCAGTACTTC
TRBV27	TRBJ2-7	many	.	CASSYRDNYEQYF	TGTGCCAGCAGTTACCGGGACAACTACGAGCAGTACTTC
TRBV7-2	TRBJ2-5	many	TRBD2	CASSSSGTSGETQYF	TGTGCCAGCAGCTCATCCGGGACTAGCGGAGAGACCCAGTACTTC
TRBV9	TRBJ2-1	many	TRBD2	CASSRGLAVLNEQFF	TGTGCCAGCAGCCGCGGACTAGCGGTCCTCAATGAGCAGTTCTTC
TRBV7-9	TRBJ2-4	few	.	CASSLTWGLVKNIQYF	TGTGCCAGCAGCTTAACTTGGGGATTAGTCAAAAACATTCAGTACTTC
TRBV6-4	TRBJ2-1	many	TRBD2	CASSEEAGGYNEQFF	TGTGCCAGCAGTGAAGAAGCGGGGGGTTACAATGAGCAGTTCTTC
TRBV5-1	TRBJ2-3	many	.	CASSLGDAKRDTQYF	TGCGCCAGCAGCTTGGGGGACGCGAAGAGAGATACGCAGTATTTT
TRBV5-1	TRBJ1-6	many	.	CASSPGGLITTALHF	TGCGCCAGCAGCCCCGGGGGACTGATCACTACCGCCCTCCACTTT
TRBV5-1	TRBJ2-7	many	TRBD1	CASSWDRGAASSYEQYF	TGCGCCAGCAGCTGGGACAGGGGCGCTGCAAGCTCCTACGAGCAGTACTTC
TRBV5-1	TRBJ2-7	many	.	CASSGGLNRGYEQYF	TGCGCCAGCAGCGGAGGGTTAAATAGGGGCTACGAGCAGTACTTC
TRBV11-3	TRBJ2-3	many	.	CASSLGGSTDTQYF	TGTGCCAGCAGCTTAGGGGGAAGCACAGATACGCAGTATTTT
TRBV5-5	TRBJ2-7	many	.	CASSPPLGRAFYEQYF	TGTGCCAGCAGCCCGCCCCTGGGCAGGGCGTTTTACGAGCAGTACTTC
TRBV28	TRBJ1-1	many	.	CASSSRTENTEAFF	TGTGCCAGCAGTTCTCGGACAGAGAACACTGAAGCTTTCTTT
TRBV27	TRBJ1-3	many	TRBD1	CASRDRGSSGNTIYF	TGTGCCAGCAGGGACAGGGGGTCCTCTGGAAACACCATATATTTT
TRBV24-1	TRBJ2-3	many	TRBD1	CATSALIWNGTGDPDTQYF	TGTGCCACCAGTGCCCTCATATGGAACGGGACAGGGGATCCAGATACGCAGTATTTT
TRBV29-1	TRBJ2-5	many	.	CSVEPGGGETQYF	TGCAGCGTTGAACCTGGGGGTGGAGAGACCCAGTACTTC
TRBV6-2/TRBV6-3	TRBJ1-5	many	.	CASSPAGGMNNQPQHF	TGTGCCAGCAGTCCCGCTGGGGGCATGAACAATCAGCCCCAGCATTTT
TRBV6-2/TRBV6-3	TRBJ2-7	many	TRBD1	CASSSWTGNYYEQYF	TGTGCCAGCAGTTCCTGGACAGGGAATTACTACGAGCAGTACTTC
TRBV10-3	TRBJ1-5	many	.	CAISVVGGQPQHF	TGTGCCATCAGTGTGGTCGGAGGACAGCCCCAGCATTTT
TRBV11-2	TRBJ1-1	many	.	CASISLGYTTEAFF	TGTGCCAGTATCTCTTTGGGCTACACCACTGAAGCTTTCTTT
TRBV7-3	TRBJ2-5	many	.	CASSLDNQETQYF	TGTGCCAGCAGCTTGGACAATCAAGAGACCCAGTACTTC
TRBV10-3	TRBJ1-2	many	.	CAISADSIGYTF	TGTGCCATCAGTGCAGACAGTATTGGCTACACCTTC
TRBV20-1	TRBJ1-6	many	.	CSARPRSSYNSPLHF	TGCAGTGCTAGGCCCCGGAGCTCCTATAATTCACCCCTCCACTTT
TRBV11-2	TRBJ2-4	many	.	CASSGPGQMNIQYF	TGTGCCAGCAGCGGGCCAGGGCAAATGAACATTCAGTACTTC
TRBV4-1	TRBJ2-1	many	.	CASSQESASNEQFF	TGCGCCAGCAGCCAAGAATCAGCCAGCAATGAGCAGTTCTTC
TRBV7-3	TRBJ2-3	many	.	CASSLSTGTDTQYF	TGTGCCAGCAGCCTCTCGACAGGCACAGATACGCAGTATTTT